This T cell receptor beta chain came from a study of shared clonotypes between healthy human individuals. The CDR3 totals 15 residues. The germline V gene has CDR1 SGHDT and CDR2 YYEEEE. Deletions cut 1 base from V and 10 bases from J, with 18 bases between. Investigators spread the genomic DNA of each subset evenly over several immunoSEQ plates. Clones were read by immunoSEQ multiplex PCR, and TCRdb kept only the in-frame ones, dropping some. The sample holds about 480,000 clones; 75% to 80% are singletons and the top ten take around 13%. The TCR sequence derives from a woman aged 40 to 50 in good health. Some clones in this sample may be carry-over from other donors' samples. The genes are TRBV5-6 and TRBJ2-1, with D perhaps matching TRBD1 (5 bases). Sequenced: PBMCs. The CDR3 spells CASSLLGLRGWEQFF. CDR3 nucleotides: TGTGCCAGCAGCTTGTTGGGCCTAAGGGGTTGGGAGCAGTTCTTC.